This T cell receptor (beta chain) was found in a study of T cell repertoires in cytomegalovirus infection. Ten or more counts support this clonotype. No antigen is known for it. TCRdb passed the reads through MiXCR, listing each CDR3 protein once. The sample has fewer than 550,000 distinct CDR3 sequences; over 9% are singletons. Study-level points and caveats: There were carriers of CMV plus the relevant HLA, and cumulative public TCR beta family frequency identified them. What dominated the ex vivo response were HLA-C-restricted CMV-specific TCR beta clonotypes.

The clonotype was recovered from a human donor in good health (CMV status not recorded). Some clones in this sample may be carry-over from other donors' samples. Sequenced: PBMCs.

The CDR3 loop is CASSLGTLGNQGKFF. DNA for the CDR3: TGTGCCAGCAGTTTAGGGACTTTAGGGAACCAGGGAAAGTTCTTC. The chain carries TRBV12-3 or TRBV12-4 and TRBJ2-1; D possibly uses TRBD1 or TRBD2 (5 bases each). V lost 1 base and J lost 14, with 21 bases in between. The CDR3 loop spans 15 amino acids.